The source of this T cell receptor (beta chain) is a study of blood T cell repertoires in COVID-19. Across the whole study: Italy, Spain and the United States were the sources of the convalescent and acute COVID-19 samples. T cells, B-cell-depleted T cells, or PBMCs supplied cDNA or gDNA.

CDR3 length: 14 amino acids. Trimming pared 3 bases from V and 2 bases from J, leaving 8 bases between. Germline assignment: CDR1 MGHRA and CDR2 YSYEKL. In the original processing: It was from reference gene primer amplification that nucleated cell counts were estimated. Here immunoSEQ multiplex PCR was the method, and the copy in TCRdb shows in-frame clones only, minus some. V and J calls plus clone size are reproduced from that table; the DNA served to infer D and trimming. The sample yields over 120,000 clones, about 80% seen once. This clonotype was obtained from a man in his 70s who had recovered from COVID-19. The chain is built from TRBV4-1 and TRBJ2-1; possibly TRBD2 for D (5 bases). The sequencing input was peripheral blood. CDR3 sequence reads: CASSHSGPYNEQFF. For the CDR3, the DNA is TGCGCCAGCAGCCACAGCGGCCCCTACAATGAGCAGTTCTTC.